The 27 T cell receptor beta chains given below trace back to one sample, sequenced in a study of PD-1 blockade in classical Hodgkin lymphoma. The repertoire was sequenced with immunoSEQ multiplex PCR; TCRdb's copy has only in-frame clones and lacks some. The sample lists about 21,000 clones, about 63% occurring once. Each of the patients experienced relapse following autologous stem cell transplantation, and their brentuximab vedotin exposure differed. Specimen: peripheral blood mononuclear cells (PBMCs), collected at baseline. The source is a human donor with classical Hodgkin lymphoma.

The V gene is TRBV28, the J gene TRBJ2-7, with D tentatively TRBD1 or TRBD2 (5 bases each). Germline loops: CDR1 MDHEN, CDR2 SYDVKM. The CDR3 loop spans 15 amino acids. The V and J ends lost 6 bases and 7 bases respectively, with 22 bases between them. The CDR3 bases are TGTGCCAGCAGCCATACCGGGACCGATTCTAAGGAGCAGTACTTC. It encodes CASSHTGTDSKEQYF. Full variable domain (outside the CDR3, taken from reference TRBV28 and TRBJ2-7): DVKVTQSSRYLVKRTGEKVFLECVQDMDHENMFWYRQDPGLGLRLIYFSYDVKMKEKGDIPEGYSVSREKKERFSLILESASTNQTSMYLCASSHTGTDSKEQYFGPGTRLTVT.

The rearrangement links TRBV15 to TRBJ2-3, with D possibly being TRBD1 or TRBD2 (6 bases each). The V end was cut by 0 bases, the J end by 6 bases, with 10 bases between. The CDR3 spans 14 residues. Germline V lookup: CDR1 LNHNV, CDR2 YYDKDF (reference sequence). The CDR3 DNA reads TGTGCCACCAGCAGAGACGGGGGCCCGGATACGCAGTATTTT. Its protein product is CATSRDGGPDTQYF.

CDR3 region: CASSLGYNEQFF. CDR3 bases: TGTGCCAGCAGTCTGGGCTACAATGAGCAGTTCTTC. The chain links TRBV7-9 to TRBJ2-1; D is unclear. Per germline, CDR1 SEHNR and CDR2 FQNEAQ (reference sequence). The CDR3 totals 12 residues. V was cut by 6 bases and J by 3 bases, with 6 bases left in between.

V is TRBV27 and J is TRBJ1-1; no reliable D call. Germline V lookup: CDR1 MNHEY, CDR2 SMNVEV (reference sequence). The CDR3 spans 14 residues. The germline V and J ends were trimmed by 0 bases and 3 bases, with 8 bases remaining between them. The CDR3 DNA reads as TGTGCCAGCAGTTTATCGCTGGGGTACACTGAAGCTTTCTTT. Protein sequence: CASSLSLGYTEAFF.

The CDR3 is CAWRTFVGMNTEAFF. As DNA, the CDR3 is TGTGCCTGGAGGACTTTCGTGGGGATGAACACTGAAGCTTTCTTT. J is TRBJ1-1 and V is TRBV30, with no clear D. The germline V and J ends were trimmed by 3 bases and 0 bases, with 14 bases remaining between them. There are 15 residues in the CDR3. CDR1 GTSNPN and CDR2 SVGIG come from the germline V gene (reference sequence).

The chain couples TRBV28 to TRBJ1-6, with TRBD1 as a possible D gene (6 bases). There are 15 residues in the CDR3. Deletions cut 5 bases from V and 8 bases from J, with 16 bases between. Per germline, CDR1 MDHEN and CDR2 SYDVKM. CDR3: CASSETGGTYSPLHF. In DNA, the CDR3 is TGTGCCAGCAGTGAGACAGGTGGAACTTATTCACCCCTCCACTTT.

The rearrangement joins TRBV5-6 to TRBJ2-6; TRBD2 aligns across 8 bases. The junction had 6 bases not matched to a gene; V was cut back by 7 bases and J by 3 bases. The CDR3 sequence is 15 residues long. Looked up from germline, CDR1 is SGHDT and CDR2 is YYEEEE. In DNA, the CDR3 is TGTGCCAGCGGCCGGGGGGGCGATGGGGCCAACGTCCTGACTTTC. This codes for CASGRGGDGANVLTF.

The chain carries TRBV19 and TRBJ1-5; D gene unclear. CDR3 length: 14 residues. Trimming took 0 bases from V and 9 from J, leaving 12 bases between them. The germline CDR1 and CDR2 sequences are LNHDA and SQIVND (reference sequence). CDR3 sequence reads: CASSIELGRGPQHF. In DNA, the CDR3 is TGTGCCAGTAGTATAGAGCTAGGCCGGGGGCCCCAGCATTTT.

The rearrangement joins TRBV4-3 to TRBJ2-3; 9 bases are a match to TRBD2. The CDR3 is made up of 20 amino acids. Trimming at V came to 1 base and at J to 0 bases, leaving 14 bases not matched to a gene. Germline V gene data show CDR1 as LGHNA and CDR2 as YSLEER. The CDR3 nucleotides read TGCGCCAGCAGCCAAGGGTATAGCGGGGGCCACGGGGGTAGCACAGATACGCAGTATTTT. Its protein product is CASSQGYSGGHGGSTDTQYF.

This clone counts as medium-sized. This rearrangement joins TRBV7-6 to TRBJ2-7; 10 bases are a match to TRBD2. V was pared by 2 bases and J by 6 bases, with 7 bases of the junction left unmatched. This CDR3 contains 15 residues. Germline V CDR1 and CDR2: SGHVS, FNYEAQ. The CDR3 bases are TGTGCCAGCAGCTTATTTGTAGCGGGAGGAGGCGAGCAGTACTTC. Amino acid sequence: CASSLFVAGGGEQYF. Full variable domain (remainder filled in from reference TRBV7-6 and TRBJ2-7): GAGVSQSPRYKVTKRGQDVALRCDPISGHVSLYWYRQALGQGPEFLTYFNYEAQQDKSGLPNDRFSAERPEGSISTLTIQRTEQRDSAMYRCASSLFVAGGGEQYFGPGTRLTVT.

This clone was observed a few times. The V and J genes are TRBV7-2 and TRBJ2-7, with a tentative D call TRBD2 (7 bases). Germline values: CDR1 SGHTA, CDR2 FQGNSA. The V end lost 8 bases, the J end lost 2 bases, and 19 bases lay between the germline ends. This CDR3 has 15 amino acids. In nucleotides, the CDR3 is TGTGCCAGCGCGACGGGGAGGGGGTCCACCTACGAGCAGTACTTC. This gives the protein CASATGRGSTYEQYF.

This clone qualifies as medium-sized. V and J are TRBV28 and TRBJ1-1; a possible D gene is TRBD1 (5 bases). Germline-derived CDR1 and CDR2 are MDHEN and SYDVKM. V lost 5 bases to trimming and J lost 8 bases, with 9 bases between them. This CDR3 is 11 amino acids long. CDR3 region: CASSIRAEAFF. DNA for the CDR3: TGTGCCAGCAGTATCAGGGCGGAAGCTTTCTTT. The whole variable domain, remainder taken from reference TRBV28 and TRBJ1-1, is DVKVTQSSRYLVKRTGEKVFLECVQDMDHENMFWYRQDPGLGLRLIYFSYDVKMKEKGDIPEGYSVSREKKERFSLILESASTNQTSMYLCASSIRAEAFFGQGTRLTVV.

The J gene is TRBJ2-2, the V gene TRBV5-5; D possibly uses TRBD1 or TRBD2 (5 bases each). This CDR3 has 17 residues. The germline gives CDR1 SGHKS, CDR2 YYEKEE (reference sequence). Trimming stripped 1 base from V and 2 bases from J, with 15 bases between. DNA of the CDR3: TGTGCCAGCAGCTTGACTCTCGGGACGGTAAACACCGGGGAGCTGTTTTTT. Translation gives CASSLTLGTVNTGELFF.

This clone was counted a single time. J is TRBJ2-1 and V is TRBV7-2, with 11 bases aligning to TRBD2. The ends lost 4 bases at V and 5 bases at J; junction bases unmatched: 4. This CDR3 has 15 residues. Germline-derived CDR1 and CDR2 are SGHTA and FQGNSA. CDR3 region: CASSYSGGANNEQFF. CDR3 DNA: TGTGCCAGCAGCTATAGCGGGGGGGCCAACAATGAGCAGTTCTTC.

The chain joins TRBV18 to TRBJ2-2; no clear D gene. Trimming removed 8 bases from V and 0 bases from J, with 10 bases in between. CDR1 is KGHSH and CDR2 is LQKENI in the germline V gene. The CDR3 consists of 14 residues. CDR3 region: CASPRKTNTGELFF. The CDR3 DNA reads as TGTGCCAGCCCCCGGAAAACGAACACCGGGGAGCTGTTTTTT.

DNA for the CDR3: TGTGCCAGCAGTTACTCGAGGGGCTCGAGAACCACTGAAGCTTTCTTT. It specifies CASSYSRGSRTTEAFF. This rearrangement joins TRBV6-5 to TRBJ1-1; a possible D gene is TRBD1 (5 bases). Germline V lookup: CDR1 MNHEY, CDR2 SVGAGI. Between the trimmed V and J ends, which lost 0 bases and 4 bases, there was a span of 15 bases. The CDR3 consists of 16 residues.

In nucleotides, the CDR3 is TGTGCCAGCAGTGCCGAGGTGGATACGCAGTATTTT. Protein sequence: CASSAEVDTQYF. The rearrangement joins TRBV6-6 to TRBJ2-3; the D is unclear. The CDR3 contains 12 residues. Germline loops: CDR1 MNHNY, CDR2 SVGAGI (reference sequence). Trimming cost V 5 bases and J 6 bases, with 9 bases left between them.

The V and J genes are TRBV23-1 and TRBJ1-5, with 7 bases lining up with TRBD1. TRBV23-1 is treated as an ORF (open reading frame) with a function not yet certain. Germline trimming cut 5 bases from V and 1 base from J; bases unmatched to any gene: 8. The CDR3 is 16 amino acids. The CDR3 reads CASSRPGTDSNQPQHF. In DNA, the CDR3 is TGCGCCAGCAGTAGACCCGGGACAGACAGCAATCAGCCCCAGCATTTT.

The genes are TRBV6-1 and TRBJ2-1, with D perhaps TRBD2 (5 bases). The V end was cut by 2 bases, the J end by 0 bases, with 8 bases between. Germline V gene sequence: CDR1 MNHNS, CDR2 SASEGT. This CDR3 region has 15 residues. The DNA for the CDR3 is TGTGCCAGCAGTGAATGGGCGGGCTCCTACAATGAGCAGTTCTTC. It specifies CASSEWAGSYNEQFF.

This chain connects TRBV5-6 to TRBJ1-3; perhaps TRBD1 as D (6 bases). The germline V and J ends were trimmed by 3 bases and 2 bases, with 9 bases remaining between them. In germline, CDR1 is SGHDT, CDR2 YYEEEE. The CDR3 contains 14 residues. The CDR3 coding sequence is TGTGCCAGCAGCTCGGACAGAGCTGGAAACACCATATATTTT. This gives the protein CASSSDRAGNTIYF.

This clone was seen a few times. The chain carries TRBV19 and TRBJ1-1; D is unresolved. The CDR3 contains 14 residues. V lost 1 base to trimming and J lost 5 bases, with 11 bases between them. The V gene's germline CDR1 is LNHDA and CDR2 SQIVND (reference sequence). CDR3 sequence: CASSIVPGRTEAFF. The CDR3 DNA sequence: TGTGCCAGTAGTATAGTCCCCGGACGTACTGAAGCTTTCTTT.

In its sample, this clone ranks as medium-sized (0.01 to 0.1%). The chain has TRBV6-5 and TRBJ1-3; D is ambiguous. Looked up from germline, CDR1 is MNHEY and CDR2 is SVGAGI. This CDR3 is 15 amino acids long. The V end lost 1 base, the J end lost 4 bases, and 11 bases lay between the germline ends. CDR3 bases: TGTGCCAGCAGTTACTTGTTCGGTTCGGGAAACACCATATATTTT. Translation: CASSYLFGSGNTIYF.

The V gene is TRBV6-5, the J gene TRBJ2-2; 14 bases map to TRBD2. The V gene end was trimmed by 8 bases and the J gene end by 6 bases; junction bases not matched to a gene: 2. Germline loops: CDR1 MNHEY, CDR2 SVGAGI. The CDR3 is 14 amino acids. The CDR3 reads CASGGLAGAGELFF. CDR3 DNA: TGTGCCAGCGGGGGACTAGCGGGGGCCGGGGAGCTGTTTTTT.

This clone was recorded a few times. The chain has TRBV21-1 and TRBJ2-7. TRBV21-1 is designated a pseudogene. The CDR3 extends over 14 amino acids. DNA of the CDR3: TGTGCCAGCAGCAAAGCCGGTCAGTCCTACGAGCAGTACTTC. Translated: CASSKAGQSYEQYF.

The rearrangement uses TRBV5-1 and TRBJ2-7; maybe TRBD1 (6 bases). Germline V gives CDR1 SGHRS, CDR2 YFSETQ. CDR3 length equals 13 residues. The V end was cut by 0 bases, the J end by 9 bases, with 13 bases between. This CDR3 reads CASSLGVVGAQYF. The DNA of the CDR3 is TGCGCCAGCAGCTTGGGGGTGGTGGGGGCGCAGTACTTC.

The V and J genes are TRBV7-2 and TRBJ2-7; D gene ambiguous. CDR3 length equals 14 residues. Germline assignment: CDR1 SGHTA and CDR2 FQGNSA. V was pared by 3 bases and J by 3 bases, with 12 bases between. CDR3 protein: CASSLGRTYYEQYF. Written as DNA, the CDR3 is TGTGCCAGCAGCTTGGGCAGGACCTACTACGAGCAGTACTTC.

V usage is TRBV6-5 and J usage is TRBJ2-3, with no clear D. CDR3 length equals 11 residues. V gave up 4 bases and J gave up 3 bases, with 2 bases separating them. Germline V gene data show CDR1 as MNHEY and CDR2 as SVGAGI. In nucleotides, the CDR3 is TGTGCCAGCAGTTCTACAGATACGCAGTATTTT. This sequence encodes CASSSTDTQYF.